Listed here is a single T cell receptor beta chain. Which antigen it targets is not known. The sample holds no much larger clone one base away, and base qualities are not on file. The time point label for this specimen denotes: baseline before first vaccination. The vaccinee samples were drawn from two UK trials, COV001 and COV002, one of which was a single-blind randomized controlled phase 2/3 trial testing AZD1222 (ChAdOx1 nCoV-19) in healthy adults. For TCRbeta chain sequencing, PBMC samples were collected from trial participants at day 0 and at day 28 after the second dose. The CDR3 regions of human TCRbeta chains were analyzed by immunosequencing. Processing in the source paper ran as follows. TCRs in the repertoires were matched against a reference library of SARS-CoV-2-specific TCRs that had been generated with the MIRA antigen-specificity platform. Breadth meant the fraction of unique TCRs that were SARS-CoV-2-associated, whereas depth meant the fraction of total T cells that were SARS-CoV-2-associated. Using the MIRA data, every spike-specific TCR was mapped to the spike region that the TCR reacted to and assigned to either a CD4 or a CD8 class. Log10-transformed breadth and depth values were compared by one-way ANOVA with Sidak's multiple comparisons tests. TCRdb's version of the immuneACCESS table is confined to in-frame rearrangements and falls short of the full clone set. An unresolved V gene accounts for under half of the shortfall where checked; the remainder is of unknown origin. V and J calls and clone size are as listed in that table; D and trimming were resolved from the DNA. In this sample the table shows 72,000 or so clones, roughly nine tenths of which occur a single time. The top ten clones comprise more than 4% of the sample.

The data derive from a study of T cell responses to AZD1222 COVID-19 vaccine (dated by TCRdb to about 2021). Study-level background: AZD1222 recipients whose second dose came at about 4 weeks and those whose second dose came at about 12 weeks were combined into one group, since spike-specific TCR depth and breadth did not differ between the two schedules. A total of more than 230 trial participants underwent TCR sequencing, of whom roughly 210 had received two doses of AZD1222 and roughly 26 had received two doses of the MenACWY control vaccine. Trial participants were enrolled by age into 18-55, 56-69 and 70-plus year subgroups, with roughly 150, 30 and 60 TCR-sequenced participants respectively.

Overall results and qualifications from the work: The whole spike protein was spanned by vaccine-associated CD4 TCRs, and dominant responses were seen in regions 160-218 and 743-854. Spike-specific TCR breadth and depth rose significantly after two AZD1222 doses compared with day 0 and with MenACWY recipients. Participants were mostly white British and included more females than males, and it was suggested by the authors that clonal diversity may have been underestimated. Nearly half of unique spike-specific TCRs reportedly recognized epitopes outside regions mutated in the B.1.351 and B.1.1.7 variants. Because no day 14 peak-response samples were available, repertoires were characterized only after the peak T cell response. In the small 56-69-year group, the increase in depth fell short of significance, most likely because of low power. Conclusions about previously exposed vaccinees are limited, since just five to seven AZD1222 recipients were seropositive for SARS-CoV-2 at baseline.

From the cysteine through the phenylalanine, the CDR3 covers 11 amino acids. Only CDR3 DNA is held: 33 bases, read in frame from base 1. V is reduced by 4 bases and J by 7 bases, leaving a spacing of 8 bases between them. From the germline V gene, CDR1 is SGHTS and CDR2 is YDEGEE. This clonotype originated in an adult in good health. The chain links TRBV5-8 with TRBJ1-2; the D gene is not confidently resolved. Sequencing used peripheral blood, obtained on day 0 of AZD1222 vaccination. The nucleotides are TGTGCCAGCAGCACCACGAGTGGCTACACCTTC. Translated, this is CASSTTSGYTF.